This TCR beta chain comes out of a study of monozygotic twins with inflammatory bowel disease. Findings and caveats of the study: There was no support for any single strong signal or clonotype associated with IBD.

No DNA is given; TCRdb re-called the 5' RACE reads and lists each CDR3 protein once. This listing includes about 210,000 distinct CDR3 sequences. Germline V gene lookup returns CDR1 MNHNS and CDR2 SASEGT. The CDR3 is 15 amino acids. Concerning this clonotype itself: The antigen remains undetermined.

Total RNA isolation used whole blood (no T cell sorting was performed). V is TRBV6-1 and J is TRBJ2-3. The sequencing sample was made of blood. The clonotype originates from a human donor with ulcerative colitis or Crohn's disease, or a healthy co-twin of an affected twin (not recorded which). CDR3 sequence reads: CASSEGAERTDTQYF.